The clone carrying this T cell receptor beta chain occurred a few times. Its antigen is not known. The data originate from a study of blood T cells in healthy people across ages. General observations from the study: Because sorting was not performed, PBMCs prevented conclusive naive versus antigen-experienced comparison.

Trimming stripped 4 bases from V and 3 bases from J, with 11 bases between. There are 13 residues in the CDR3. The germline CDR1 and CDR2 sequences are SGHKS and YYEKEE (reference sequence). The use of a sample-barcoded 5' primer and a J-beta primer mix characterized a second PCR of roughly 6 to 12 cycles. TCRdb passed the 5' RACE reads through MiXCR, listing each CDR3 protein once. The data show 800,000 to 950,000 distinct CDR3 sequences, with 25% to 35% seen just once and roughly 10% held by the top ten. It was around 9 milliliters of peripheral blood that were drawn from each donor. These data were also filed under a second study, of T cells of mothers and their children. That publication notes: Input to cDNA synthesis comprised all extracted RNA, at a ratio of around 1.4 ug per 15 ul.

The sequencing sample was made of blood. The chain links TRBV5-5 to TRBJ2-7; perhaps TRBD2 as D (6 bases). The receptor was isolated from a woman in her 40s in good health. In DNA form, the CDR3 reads TGTGCCAGCAGCGGAGGGAGAGTCTACGAGCAGTACTTC. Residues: CASSGGRVYEQYF. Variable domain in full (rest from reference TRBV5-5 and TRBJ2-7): DAGVTQSPTHLIKTRGQQVTLRCSPISGHKSVSWYQQVLGQGPQFIFQYYEKEERGRGNFPDRFSARQFPNYSSELNVNALLLGDSALYLCASSGGRVYEQYFGPGTRLTVT.